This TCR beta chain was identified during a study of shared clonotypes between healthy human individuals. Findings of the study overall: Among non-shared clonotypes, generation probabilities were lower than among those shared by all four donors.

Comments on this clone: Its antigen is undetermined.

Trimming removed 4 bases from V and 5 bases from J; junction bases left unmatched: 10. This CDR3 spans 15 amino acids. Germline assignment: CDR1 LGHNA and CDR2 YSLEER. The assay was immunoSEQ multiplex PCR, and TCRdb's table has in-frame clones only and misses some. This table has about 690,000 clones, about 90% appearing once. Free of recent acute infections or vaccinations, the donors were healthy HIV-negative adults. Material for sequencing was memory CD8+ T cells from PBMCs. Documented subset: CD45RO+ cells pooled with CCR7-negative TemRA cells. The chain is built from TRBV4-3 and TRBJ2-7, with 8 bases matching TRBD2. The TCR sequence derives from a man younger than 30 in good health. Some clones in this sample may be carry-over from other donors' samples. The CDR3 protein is CASSPGVAGSNEQYF. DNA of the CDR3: TGCGCCAGCAGCCCTGGGGTAGCGGGATCCAACGAGCAGTACTTC.